These T cell receptor beta chains were read from a single sample in a study of type 1 regulatory T cells. MiXCR, run by TCRdb on the reads, gives a single entry per CDR3 protein. The sample shows over 90,000 distinct CDR3 sequences, around a third of them seen only once. The specimen was CD4+ T cells, either the whole sample or a sorted fraction (not recorded which). Every receptor here comes from a human donor in good health. CDR3s include the opening cysteine and the closing phenylalanine or tryptophan. A D gene is named only where the DNA matches it firmly. Clone size is given for some rows only: seen once, a few or many times, or a class if the clone is expanded.

>TRBJ1-2|NA|TRBV20-1|NA
TGCAGTGCTATGGACGGGGCTAACTATGGCTACACCTTC
CSAMDGANYGYTF
>TRBJ1-2|NA|TRBV28|few
TGTGCCAGCAGTTTATCTATGGTTCGGGGGGTCAACTACACCTTC
CASSLSMVRGVNYTF
>TRBJ2-5|NA|TRBV4-1|NA
TGCGCCAGCAGCCAAACCCCGTTTAATCAAGAGACCCAGTACTTC
CASSQTPFNQETQYF
>TRBJ2-7|NA|TRBV3-1|NA
TGTGCCAGCAGCCCCCGGACAGTCTCCTACGAGCAGTACTTC
CASSPRTVSYEQYF
>TRBJ2-2|TRBD2|TRBV29-1|few
TGCAGCGTTGTAGCGGGGGCTAACACCGGGGAGCTGTTTTTT
CSVVAGANTGELFF
>TRBJ2-1|NA|TRBV14|few
TGTGCCAGCAGCCAAAAGACCTCCTACAATGAGCAGTTCTTC
CASSQKTSYNEQFF
>TRBJ2-7|NA|TRBV20-1|few
TGCAGTGCAAGTGGAGGGGTTCTATACGAGCAGTACTTC
CSASGGVLYEQYF
>TRBJ2-2|NA|TRBV11-2|few
TGTGCCAGCAGTCCGCTCGGGCGCGGAGGGGAGCTGTTTTTT
CASSPLGRGGELFF
>TRBJ2-5|NA|TRBV7-2|NA
TGTGCCAGCAGCTTATTACTTCTAGAGACCCAGTACTTC
CASSLLLLETQYF
>TRBJ2-7|TRBD2|TRBV5-1|few
TGCGCCAGCAGCAACAACCCGACCGGGGGGAGCGGGCGAAACGAGCAGTACTTC
CASSNNPTGGSGRNEQYF
>TRBJ2-1|NA|TRBV6-6|few
TGTGCCAGCAGTTACCTAGTAAATGAGCAGTTCTTC
CASSYLVNEQFF
>TRBJ2-7|TRBD2|TRBV6-2/TRBV6-3|NA
TGTGCCAGCCGGGGACTAGCATCTTACGAGCAGTACTTC
CASRGLASYEQYF
>TRBJ1-5|TRBD1|TRBV19|few
TGTGCCAGTGACGGGACAGGGGATCAGCCCCAGCATTTT
CASDGTGDQPQHF
>TRBJ2-7|TRBD2|TRBV6-5|few
TGTGCCAGCAGTTACGTAGCGGGAGGGCCGTACGAGCAGTACTTC
CASSYVAGGPYEQYF
>TRBJ2-2|NA|TRBV3-1|NA
TGTGCCAGCAGCTACGGACTTTTAACCGGGGAGCTGTTTTTT
CASSYGLLTGELFF
>TRBJ1-1|NA|TRBV19|NA
TGTGCCAGTTGGGATGGTAGGCGGGGCAACACTGAAGCTTTCTTT
CASWDGRRGNTEAFF
>TRBJ2-7|TRBD1|TRBV12-3/TRBV12-4|NA
TGTGCCAGCAGCCGACAGGGTGGTTTTGCGGGCGAGCAGTACTTC
CASSRQGGFAGEQYF
>TRBJ2-3|TRBD2|TRBV3-1|NA
TGTGCCAGCAGCCAAGTTCCACCAGCGGGAGTTGGTACAGATACGCAGTATTTT
CASSQVPPAGVGTDTQYF
>TRBJ2-3|TRBD2|TRBV5-1|NA
TGCGCCAGCAGCTTGGAGGCCAGCGGGAGGGCCACAGATACGCAGTATTTT
CASSLEASGRATDTQYF
>TRBJ2-7|NA|TRBV6-4|NA
TGTGCCAGCATCCTCACCCGGGCCACCTTGCACGAGCAGTACTTC
CASILTRATLHEQYF
>TRBJ1-2|NA|TRBV7-9|NA
TGTGCCAGCAGCGACAGGACTAACTATGGCTACACCTTC
CASSDRTNYGYTF
>TRBJ1-5|NA|TRBV20-1|NA
TGCAGTGCTGCACGGGGGGGCAATCAGCCCCAGCATTTT
CSAARGGNQPQHF